This T cell receptor beta chain was identified in a study of T cells in Graves' hyperthyroidism and ophthalmopathy. The study, taken as a whole, reports: Most expanded thyroid clonotypes above 0.001 recurred in blood.

TCR beta CDR3 region amplification was performed from RNA transcripts. The HTBI primer set was used in a first-round RT-PCR of the TCR CDR3. Via MiXCR, TCRdb re-called the multiplex PCR reads, giving one row per CDR3 protein. The repertoire consists of under 350,000 distinct CDR3 sequences, with approximately 17% occurring once and the leading ten covering less than 70%. The study included ophthalmopathy patients with Clinical Activity Score at least 3, NOSPECS grade at least 4 and duration under 3 months. Trimming removed 5 bases at V and 6 bases at J, with 14 bases between. CDR3 length: 14 amino acids. Germline V CDR1 and CDR2: SGHTA, FQGNSA. At least ten counts were recorded for this clonotype. The antigen remains unidentified.

The sequence derives from a woman in her sixties with Graves' ophthalmopathy. The sequenced material came from blood. V gene TRBV7-2 combines with J gene TRBJ2-4, with D tentatively TRBD1 or TRBD2 (5 bases each). The CDR3 coding sequence is TGTGCCAGCAGCACATACCGGGGCGGAAACATTCAGTACTTC. Translated, it gives CASSTYRGGNIQYF.